The T cell receptor (beta chain) described here comes from a study of human T cells and chemical hapten exposure. In the study overall: Researchers reported sensitizing a 2 cm by 2 cm upper inner arm skin site with 2% DPC. The study traced per-sample TCR yield variation mainly to small differences in pooled library volumes.

This CDR3 has 14 residues. Germline CDR1 is SQVTM and CDR2 is ANQGSEA. V was cut by 6 bases and J by 0 bases, with 9 bases left in between. The time point: patch test 2, 6 weeks after DPC sensitization. Treatment denoted: therapeutic diphenylcyclopropenone sensitization with weekly scalp DPC. This clonotype was recorded many times. Its specificity is unknown. Overall study findings and caveats: Expanded TCR sets contained significantly more large CDR3 similarity clusters than controls.

Unique molecular identifiers were affixed to discrete cDNA molecules within the library. TCRdb reprocessed the RACE reads via MiXCR and lists one record per CDR3 protein. The sample lists about 380,000 distinct CDR3 sequences, 6% to 7% occurring once. The specimen comprised whole blood, sampled in connection with sensitization to the hapten diphenylcyclopropenone (DPC). The TCR sequence derives from a woman between 18 and 29 years old with alopecia areata. Some clones in this sample may be carry-over from other donors' samples. The chain couples TRBV29-1 to TRBJ2-6, with D unclear. CDR3 amino acids: CSVPTASGANVLTF. CDR3 DNA sequence: TGCAGCGTCCCGACGGCCTCTGGGGCCAACGTCCTGACTTTC.